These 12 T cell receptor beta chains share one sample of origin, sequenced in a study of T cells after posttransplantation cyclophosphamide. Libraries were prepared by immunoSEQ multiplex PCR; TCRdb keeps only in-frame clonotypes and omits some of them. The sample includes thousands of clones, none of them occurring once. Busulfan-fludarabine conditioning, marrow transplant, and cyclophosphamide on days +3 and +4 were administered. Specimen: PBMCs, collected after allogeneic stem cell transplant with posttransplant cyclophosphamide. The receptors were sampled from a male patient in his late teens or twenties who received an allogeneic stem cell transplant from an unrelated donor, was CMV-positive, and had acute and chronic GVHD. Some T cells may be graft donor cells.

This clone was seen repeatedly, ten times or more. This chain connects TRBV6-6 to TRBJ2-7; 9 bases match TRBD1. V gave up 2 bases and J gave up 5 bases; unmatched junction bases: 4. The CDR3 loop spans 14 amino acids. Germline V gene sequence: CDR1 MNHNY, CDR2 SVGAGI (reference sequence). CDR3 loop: CASSYTQGANEQYV. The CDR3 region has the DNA TGTGCCAGCAGTTACACACAGGGGGCCAACGAGCAGTACGTC.

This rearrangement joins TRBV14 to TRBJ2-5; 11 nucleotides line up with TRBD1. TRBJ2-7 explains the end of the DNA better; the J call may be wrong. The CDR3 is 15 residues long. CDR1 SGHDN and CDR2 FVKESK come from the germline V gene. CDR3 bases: TGTGCCAGCAGCCAGGGGACAGGGGGCTCCTACGAGCAGTACTTC. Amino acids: CASSQGTGGSYEQYF.

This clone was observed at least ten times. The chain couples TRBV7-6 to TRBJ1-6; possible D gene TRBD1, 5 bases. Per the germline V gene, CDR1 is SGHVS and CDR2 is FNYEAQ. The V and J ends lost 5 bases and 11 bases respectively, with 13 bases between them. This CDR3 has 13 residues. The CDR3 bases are TGTGCCAGCAGCGACGGGGGAGATGCACCCCTCCACTTT. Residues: CASSDGGDAPLHF.

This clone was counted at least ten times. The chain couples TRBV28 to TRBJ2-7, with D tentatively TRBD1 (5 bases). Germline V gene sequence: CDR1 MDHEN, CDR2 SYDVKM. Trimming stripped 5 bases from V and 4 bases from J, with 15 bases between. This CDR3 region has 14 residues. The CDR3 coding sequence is TGTGCCAGCAGTCCCTCCAGGGCACCTTACGAGCAGTACGTC. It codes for CASSPSRAPYEQYV.

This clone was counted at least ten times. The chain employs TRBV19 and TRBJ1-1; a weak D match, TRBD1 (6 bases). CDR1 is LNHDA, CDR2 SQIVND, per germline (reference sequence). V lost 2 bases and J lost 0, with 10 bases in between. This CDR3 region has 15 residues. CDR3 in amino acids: CASSITGTMNTEAFF. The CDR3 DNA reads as TGTGCCAGTAGTATAACAGGGACCATGAACACTGAAGCTTTCTTT.

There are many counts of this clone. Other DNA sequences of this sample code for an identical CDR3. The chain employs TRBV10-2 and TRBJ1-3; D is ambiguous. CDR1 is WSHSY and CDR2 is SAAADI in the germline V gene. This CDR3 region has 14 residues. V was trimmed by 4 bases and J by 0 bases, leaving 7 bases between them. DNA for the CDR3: TGCGCCAGCAGTGTTGGCTTCTCTGGAAACACCATATATTTT. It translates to CASSVGFSGNTIYF.

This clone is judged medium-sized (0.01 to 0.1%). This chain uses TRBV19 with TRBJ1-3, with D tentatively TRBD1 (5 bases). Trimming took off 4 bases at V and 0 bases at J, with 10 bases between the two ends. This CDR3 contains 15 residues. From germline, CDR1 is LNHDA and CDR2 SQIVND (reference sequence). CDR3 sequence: CASSTDSLSGNTIYF. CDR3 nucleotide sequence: TGTGCCAGTAGTACAGACAGTCTCTCTGGAAACACCATATATTTT.

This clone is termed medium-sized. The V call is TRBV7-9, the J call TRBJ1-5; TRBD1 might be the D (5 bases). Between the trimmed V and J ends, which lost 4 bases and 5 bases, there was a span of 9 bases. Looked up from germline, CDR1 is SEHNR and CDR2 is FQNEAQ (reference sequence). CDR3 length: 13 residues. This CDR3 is CASSSQGDQPQHF. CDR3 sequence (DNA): TGTGCCAGCAGCTCGCAAGGGGATCAGCCCCAGCATTTT.

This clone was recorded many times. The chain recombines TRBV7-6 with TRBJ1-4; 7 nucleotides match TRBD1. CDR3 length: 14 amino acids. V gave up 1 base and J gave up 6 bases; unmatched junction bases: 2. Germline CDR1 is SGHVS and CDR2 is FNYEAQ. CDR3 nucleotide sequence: TGTGCCAGCAGCTTAGAGGGGGCGGATGAAAAACTGTTTTTT. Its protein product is CASSLEGADEKLFF.

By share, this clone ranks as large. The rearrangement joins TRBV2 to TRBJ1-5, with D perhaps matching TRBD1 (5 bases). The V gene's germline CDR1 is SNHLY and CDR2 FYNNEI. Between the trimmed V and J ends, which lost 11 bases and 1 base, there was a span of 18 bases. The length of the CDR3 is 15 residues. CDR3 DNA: TGTGCCTGCAATCCATCGGGGGGAAGCAATCAGCCCCAGCATTTT. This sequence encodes CACNPSGGSNQPQHF.

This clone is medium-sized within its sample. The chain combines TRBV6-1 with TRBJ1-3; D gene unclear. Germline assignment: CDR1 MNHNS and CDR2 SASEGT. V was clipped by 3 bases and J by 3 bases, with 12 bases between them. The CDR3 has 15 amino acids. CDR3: CASSEFGERGNTIYF. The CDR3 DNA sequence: TGTGCCAGCAGTGAGTTTGGGGAGCGTGGAAACACCATATATTTT.

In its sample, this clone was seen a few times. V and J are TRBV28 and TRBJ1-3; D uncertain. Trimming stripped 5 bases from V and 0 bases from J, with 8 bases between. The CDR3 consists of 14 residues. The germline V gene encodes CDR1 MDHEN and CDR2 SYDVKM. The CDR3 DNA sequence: TGTGCCAGCAGTCTAGACGACTCTGGAAACACCATATATTTT. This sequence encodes CASSLDDSGNTIYF.